This TCR beta chain appears in the sequencing data of a study of T-cell reconstitution after alpha-beta-depleted transplantation in children. Overall study results and limits: TCRbeta diversity was high at day 60 in some patients (a result of surviving recipient T cells and thymic progenitors). It was reported that alpha-beta T cells came from several hundred expanded graft clones (about two months after transplant). By one year post-transplant, T-cell counts and diversity largely arose from T cells that were newly produced.

The authors prepared the TCRbeta library with unique molecular identifiers. TCRdb re-derived calls from the PCR reads in MiXCR, one entry per CDR3 protein. The table records 45,000 to 55,000 distinct CDR3 sequences, roughly 8.7% of them present only once. This clonotype was seen a few times. Its target is not known. The length of the CDR3 is 14 residues. Trimming cost V 5 bases and J 3 bases, with 14 bases left between them. Germline CDR1 reads DFQATT; CDR2 reads SNEGSKA (reference sequence). This material consisted of PBMCs, mostly from graft donor cells, taken 60 days after TCRalphabeta/CD19-depleted stem cell transplant. V usage is TRBV20-1 and J usage is TRBJ2-1; tentative D call: TRBD1 (5 bases). The sequence was collected from a male patient aged 2-9 years who had a stem cell transplant for chronic granulomatous disease, so the T cells may come from the graft donor. CDR3 nucleotides: TGCAGTGCTCTGGCAGGGAATTTCTACAATGAGCAGTTCTTC. This sequence encodes CSALAGNFYNEQFF.